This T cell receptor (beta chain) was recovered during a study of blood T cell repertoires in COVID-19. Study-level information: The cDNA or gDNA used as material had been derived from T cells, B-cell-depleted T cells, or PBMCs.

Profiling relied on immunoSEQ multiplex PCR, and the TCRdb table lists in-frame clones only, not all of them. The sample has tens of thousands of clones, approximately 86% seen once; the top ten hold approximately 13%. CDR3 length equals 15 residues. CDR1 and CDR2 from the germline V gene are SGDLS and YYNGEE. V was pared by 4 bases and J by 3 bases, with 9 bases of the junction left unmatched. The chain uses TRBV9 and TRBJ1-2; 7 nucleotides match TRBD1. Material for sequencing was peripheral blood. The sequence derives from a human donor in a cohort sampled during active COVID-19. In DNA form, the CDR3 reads TGTGCCAGCAGCCCCTCCCAAGGGACAGACTATGGCTACACCTTC. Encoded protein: CASSPSQGTDYGYTF. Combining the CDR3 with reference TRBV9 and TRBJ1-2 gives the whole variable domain DSGVTQTPKHLITATGQRVTLRCSPRSGDLSVYWYQQSLDQGLQFLIQYYNGEERAKGNILERFSAQQFPDLHSELNLSSLELGDSALYFCASSPSQGTDYGYTFGSGTRLTVV.